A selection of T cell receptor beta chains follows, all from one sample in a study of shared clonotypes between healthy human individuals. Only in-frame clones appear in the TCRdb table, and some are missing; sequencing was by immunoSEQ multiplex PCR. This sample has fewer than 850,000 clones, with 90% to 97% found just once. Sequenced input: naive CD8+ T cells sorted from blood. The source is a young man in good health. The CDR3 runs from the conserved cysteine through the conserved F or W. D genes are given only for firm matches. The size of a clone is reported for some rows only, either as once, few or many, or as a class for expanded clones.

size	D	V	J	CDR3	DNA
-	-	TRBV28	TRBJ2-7	CASSLPGHYEQYF	TGTGCCAGCAGTTTACCGGGACACTACGAGCAGTACTTC
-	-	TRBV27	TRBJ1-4	CASSARGGGLFF	TGTGCCAGCAGTGCCAGGGGAGGCGGGCTGTTTTTT
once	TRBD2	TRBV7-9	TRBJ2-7	CASSLIGAGGYEQYF	TGTGCCAGCAGCTTAATCGGCGCGGGAGGCTACGAGCAGTACTTC
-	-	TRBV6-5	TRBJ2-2	CASSYSTGQAWELFF	TGTGCCAGCAGTTACTCGACTGGTCAGGCCTGGGAGCTGTTTTTT
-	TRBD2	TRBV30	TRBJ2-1	CAWSGLAGEDNEQFF	TGTGCCTGGAGTGGGCTAGCGGGAGAGGACAATGAGCAGTTCTTC
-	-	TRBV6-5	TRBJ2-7	CATEWGDEQYF	TGTGCCACCGAGTGGGGGGACGAGCAGTACTTC
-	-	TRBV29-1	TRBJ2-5	CSVDTQETQYF	TGCAGCGTTGACACCCAAGAGACCCAGTACTTC
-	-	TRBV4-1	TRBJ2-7	CASSQDIGPTYEQYF	TGCGCCAGCAGCCAAGATATTGGGCCGACCTACGAGCAGTACTTC
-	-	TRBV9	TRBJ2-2	CASSVSGGELFF	TGTGCCAGCAGCGTATCCGGAGGGGAGCTGTTTTTT
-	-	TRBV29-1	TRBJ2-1	CSSSQGSYNEQFF	TGCAGCTCCTCCCAGGGCTCCTACAATGAGCAGTTCTTC
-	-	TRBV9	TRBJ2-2	CASSVGGVRGELFF	TGTGCCAGCAGCGTAGGAGGGGTGCGAGGGGAGCTGTTTTTT
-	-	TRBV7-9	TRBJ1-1	CASRTGNGPDTEAFF	TGTGCCAGCAGGACCGGCAATGGACCTGACACTGAAGCTTTCTTT
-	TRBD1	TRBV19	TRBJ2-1	CASRVEGDSSNNEQFF	TGTGCCAGTAGGGTAGAGGGGGACAGCAGTAACAATGAGCAGTTCTTC
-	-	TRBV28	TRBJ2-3	CASSRIGSTDTQYF	TGTGCCAGCAGTCGCATAGGAAGCACAGATACGCAGTATTTT
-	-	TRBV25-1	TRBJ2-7	CASKPGHSYEQYF	TGTGCCAGCAAACCGGGACATTCCTACGAGCAGTACTTC
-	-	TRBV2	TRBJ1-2	CASRNRVYGYTF	TGTGCCAGCCGGAACAGGGTCTATGGCTACACCTTC
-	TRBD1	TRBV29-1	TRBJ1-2	CSVETQGRNGYTF	TGCAGCGTTGAAACACAGGGGCGCAATGGCTACACCTTC
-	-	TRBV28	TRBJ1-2	CASTIAGGYTF	TGTGCCAGCACCATAGCCGGTGGCTACACCTTC
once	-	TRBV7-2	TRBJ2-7	CASSLIGRAYEQYF	TGTGCCAGCAGCTTAATAGGCAGAGCTTACGAGCAGTACTTC
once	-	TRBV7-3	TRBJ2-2	CASSHAWPTGELFF	TGTGCCAGCAGCCATGCTTGGCCCACCGGGGAGCTGTTTTTT
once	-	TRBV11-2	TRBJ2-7	CASSQPGVRYEQYF	TGTGCCAGCAGCCAACCGGGGGTTCGTTACGAGCAGTACTTC
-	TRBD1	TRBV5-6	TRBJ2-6	CASSYQGQLFGANVLTF	TGTGCCAGCAGCTACCAGGGACAGCTTTTTGGGGCCAACGTCCTGACTTTC
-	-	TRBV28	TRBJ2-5	CASTLAGGTQYF	TGTGCCAGCACCTTGGCCGGGGGGACCCAGTACTTC
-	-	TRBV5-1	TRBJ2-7	CASSTLGGYEQYF	TGCGCCAGCAGCACTCTCGGGGGCTACGAGCAGTACTTC
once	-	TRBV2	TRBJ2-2	CASSEFLLSDTGELFF	TGTGCCAGCAGTGAATTTCTTCTTTCCGATACCGGGGAGCTGTTTTTT
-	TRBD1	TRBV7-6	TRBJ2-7	CASSRDRAAYEQYF	TGTGCCAGCAGCCGGGACAGGGCCGCCTACGAGCAGTACTTC
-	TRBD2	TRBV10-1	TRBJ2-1	CASSDSSGSLNEQFF	TGCGCCAGCAGTGATTCCAGCGGGAGTTTAAATGAGCAGTTCTTC
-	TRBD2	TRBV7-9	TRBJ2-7	CASTPVGAGALGYEQYF	TGTGCCAGCACCCCCGTCGGGGCGGGAGCCCTAGGCTACGAGCAGTACTTC
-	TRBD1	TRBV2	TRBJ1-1	CARFRDRGPTEAFF	TGTGCCAGATTCCGGGACAGGGGGCCCACTGAAGCTTTCTTT
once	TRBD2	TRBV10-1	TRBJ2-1	CASSGHREIAGANEQFF	TGCGCCAGCAGTGGACACAGGGAAATAGCGGGAGCAAATGAGCAGTTCTTC
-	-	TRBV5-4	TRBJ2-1	CASSSSLENNEQFF	TGTGCCAGCAGCTCCTCTTTGGAAAACAATGAGCAGTTCTTC
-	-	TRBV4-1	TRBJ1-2	CASSQDSSGSNYGYTF	TGCGCCAGCAGCCAAGATTCATCAGGTTCTAACTATGGCTACACCTTC
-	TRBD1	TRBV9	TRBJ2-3	CASSASRDSLDTQYF	TGTGCCAGCAGCGCCTCAAGGGACAGTCTAGATACGCAGTATTTT